The clone carrying this TCR beta chain was found a few times. The antigen remains unidentified. The sample comes from a study of CD8 T cells in ankylosing spondylitis. Whole-study results and caveats: Seemingly characteristic of ankylosing spondylitis blood was a TCR beta motif consisting of roughly 8 highly homologous variants. Enrichment of disease-linked clones was reportedly significant in matched ankylosing spondylitis synovial fluid. Earlier literature documents some of the motif variants in reactive arthritis synovial fluid and blood.

Preparation of TCR beta libraries was done by quantitative 5'-RACE with molecular barcodes. MiXCR was run by TCRdb on the 5' RACE reads, yielding one entry per CDR3 protein. The sample records some 700,000 distinct CDR3 sequences, 15% to 20% being singletons. The sequenced material came from blood, either unsorted or a sorted T cell fraction (not recorded which). This TCR came from a male donor with ankylosing spondylitis.

The CDR3 sequence: CASSFAGLAGFEQYF. In nucleotides, the CDR3 is TGTGCCAGCAGCTTTGCCGGACTAGCGGGATTCGAGCAGTACTTC. The chain employs TRBV12-3 or TRBV12-4 and TRBJ2-7; 12 bases agree with TRBD2. Losses at the gene ends were 6 bases for V and 6 bases for J; bases not matched to a gene: 9. The CDR3 covers 15 residues.